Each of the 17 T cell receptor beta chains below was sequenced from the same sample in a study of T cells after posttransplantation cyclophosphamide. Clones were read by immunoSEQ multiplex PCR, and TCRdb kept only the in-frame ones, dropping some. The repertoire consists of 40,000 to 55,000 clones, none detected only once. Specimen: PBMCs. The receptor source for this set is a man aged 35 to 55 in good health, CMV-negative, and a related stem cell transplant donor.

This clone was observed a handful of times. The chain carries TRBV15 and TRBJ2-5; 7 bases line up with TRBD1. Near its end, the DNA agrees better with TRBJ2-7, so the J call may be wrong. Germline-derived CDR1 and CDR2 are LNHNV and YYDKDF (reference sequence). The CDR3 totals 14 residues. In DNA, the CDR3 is TGTGCCACAACTTCCGGCACAGGGGCCTACGAGCAGTACTTC. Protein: CATTSGTGAYEQYF.

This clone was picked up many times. The CDR3 protein is CASSLDFGGNNQPQHF. The CDR3 bases are TGTGCCAGCAGCTTAGATTTCGGGGGGAACAATCAGCCCCAGCATTTT. The chain combines TRBV7-8 with TRBJ1-5; D possibly corresponds to TRBD1 (5 bases). Trimming left V 1 base short and J 3 bases short, with 13 bases between. Germline V gene data show CDR1 as SGHVS and CDR2 as FQNEAQ. The CDR3 sequence is 16 residues long.

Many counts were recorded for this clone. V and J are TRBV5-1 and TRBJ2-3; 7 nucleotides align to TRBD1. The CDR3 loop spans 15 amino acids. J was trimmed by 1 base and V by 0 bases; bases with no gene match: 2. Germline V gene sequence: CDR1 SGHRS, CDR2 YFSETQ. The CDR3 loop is CASSLAGQGTDTQYF. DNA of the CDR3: TGCGCCAGCAGCTTGGCCGGACAGGGCACAGATACGCAGTATTTT.

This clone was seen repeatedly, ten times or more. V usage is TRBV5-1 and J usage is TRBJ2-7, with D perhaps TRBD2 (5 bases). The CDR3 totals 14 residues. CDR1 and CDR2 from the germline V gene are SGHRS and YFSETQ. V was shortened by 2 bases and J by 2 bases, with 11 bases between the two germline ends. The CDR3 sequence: CASSFEGMTYEQYV. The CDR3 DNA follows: TGCGCCAGCAGCTTTGAGGGTATGACCTACGAGCAGTACGTC.

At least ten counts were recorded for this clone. The CDR3 DNA is TGTGCCAGCAGTACCGCGGGAGGGGGCGATGAAAAACTGTTTTTT. Protein product: CASSTAGGGDEKLFF. This chain links TRBV6-5 with TRBJ1-4; 7 positions agree with TRBD1. Per germline, CDR1 MNHEY and CDR2 SVGAGI. There are 15 residues in the CDR3. Trimming at V came to 5 bases and at J to 6 bases, leaving 9 bases not matched to a gene.

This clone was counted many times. In DNA, the CDR3 is TGTGCCAGCAGCGGGAGCCGGAACACCGGGGAGCTGTTTTTT. Protein: CASSGSRNTGELFF. This sequence joins TRBV11-3 and TRBJ2-2, with D tentatively TRBD2 (5 bases). CDR1 and CDR2 from the germline V gene are SGHNT and YENEEA. The CDR3 is 14 residues long. Trimming pared 5 bases from V and 1 base from J, leaving 8 bases between.

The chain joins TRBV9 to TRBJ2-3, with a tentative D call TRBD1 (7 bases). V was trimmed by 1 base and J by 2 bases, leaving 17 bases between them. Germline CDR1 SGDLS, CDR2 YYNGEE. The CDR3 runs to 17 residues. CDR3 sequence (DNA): TGTGCCAGCAGCGTACTTCAGGGGGGCCGCGACACAGATACGCAGTATTTT. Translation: CASSVLQGGRDTDTQYF.

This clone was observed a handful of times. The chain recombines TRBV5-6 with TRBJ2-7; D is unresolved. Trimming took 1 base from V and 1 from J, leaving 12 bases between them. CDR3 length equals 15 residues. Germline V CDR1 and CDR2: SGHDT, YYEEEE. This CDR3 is CASSLWLRRSYEQYF. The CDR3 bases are TGTGCCAGCAGCTTGTGGCTCAGAAGATCCTACGAGCAGTACTTC.

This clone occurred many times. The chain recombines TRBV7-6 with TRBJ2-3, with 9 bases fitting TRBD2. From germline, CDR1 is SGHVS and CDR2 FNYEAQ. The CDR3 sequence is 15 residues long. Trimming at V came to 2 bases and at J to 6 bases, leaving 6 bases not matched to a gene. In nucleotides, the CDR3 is TGTGCCAGCAGCTTATCGGCGAGCGGGAGGGATACGCAGTATTTT. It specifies CASSLSASGRDTQYF.

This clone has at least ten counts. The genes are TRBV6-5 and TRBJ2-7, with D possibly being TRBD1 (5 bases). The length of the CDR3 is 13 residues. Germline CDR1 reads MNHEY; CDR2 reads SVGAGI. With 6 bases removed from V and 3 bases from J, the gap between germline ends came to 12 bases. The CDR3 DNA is TGTGCCAGCAGCCAGGGCAGTAGCTACGAGCAGTACGTC. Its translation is CASSQGSSYEQYV.

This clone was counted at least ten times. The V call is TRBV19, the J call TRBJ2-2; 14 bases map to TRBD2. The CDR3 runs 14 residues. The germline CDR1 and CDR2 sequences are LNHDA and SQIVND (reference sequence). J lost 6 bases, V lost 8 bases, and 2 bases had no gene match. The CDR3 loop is CASRTSGRSGELFF. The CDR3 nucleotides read TGTGCCAGTCGGACTAGCGGGAGGTCCGGGGAGCTGTTTTTT. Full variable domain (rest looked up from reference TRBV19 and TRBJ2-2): DGGITQSPKYLFRKEGQNVTLSCEQNLNHDAMYWYRQDPGQGLRLIYYSQIVNDFQKGDIAEGYSVSREKKESFPLTVTSAQKNPTAFYLCASRTSGRSGELFFGEGSRLTVL.

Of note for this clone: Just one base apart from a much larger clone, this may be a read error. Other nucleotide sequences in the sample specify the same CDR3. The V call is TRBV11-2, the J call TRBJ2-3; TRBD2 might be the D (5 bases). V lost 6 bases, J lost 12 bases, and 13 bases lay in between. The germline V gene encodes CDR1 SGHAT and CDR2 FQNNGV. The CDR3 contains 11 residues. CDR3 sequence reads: CASSPEVTQYF. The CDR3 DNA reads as TGTGCCAGCAGTCCGGAGGTAACACAGTATTTT. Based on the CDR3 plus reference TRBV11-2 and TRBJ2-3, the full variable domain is EAGVAQSPRYKIIEKRQSVAFWCNPISGHATLYWYQQILGQGPKLLIQFQNNGVVDDSQLPKDRFSAERLKGVDSTLKIQPAKLEDSAVYLCASSPEVTQYFGPGTRLTVL.

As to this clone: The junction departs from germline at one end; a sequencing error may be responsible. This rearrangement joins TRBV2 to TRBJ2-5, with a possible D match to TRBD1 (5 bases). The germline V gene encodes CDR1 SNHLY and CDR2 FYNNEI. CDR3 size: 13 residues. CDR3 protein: CASSSPQTETRYF. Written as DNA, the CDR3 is TGTGCCAGCAGTTCCCCACAGACAGAGACCCGGTACTTC. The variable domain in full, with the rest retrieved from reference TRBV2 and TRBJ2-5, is EPEVTQTPSHQVTQMGQEVILRCVPISNHLYFYWYRQILGQKVEFLVSFYNNEISEKSEIFDDQFSVERPDGSNFTLKIRSTKLEDSAMYFCASSSPQTETRYFGPGTRLLVL.

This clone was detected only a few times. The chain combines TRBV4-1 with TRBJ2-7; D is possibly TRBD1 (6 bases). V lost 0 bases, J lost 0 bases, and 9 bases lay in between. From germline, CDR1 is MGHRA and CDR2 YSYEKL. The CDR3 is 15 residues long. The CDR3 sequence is CASSQDRGSSYEQYV. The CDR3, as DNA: TGCGCCAGCAGCCAAGATAGGGGGAGCTCCTACGAGCAGTACGTC.

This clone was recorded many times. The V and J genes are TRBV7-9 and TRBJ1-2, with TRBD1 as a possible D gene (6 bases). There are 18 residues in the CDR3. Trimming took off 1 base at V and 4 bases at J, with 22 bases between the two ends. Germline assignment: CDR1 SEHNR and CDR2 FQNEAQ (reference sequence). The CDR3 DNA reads TGTGCCAGCAGCTTAGATTTCCCGGGGCAGGGGCTTAGCTATGGCTACACCTTC. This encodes CASSLDFPGQGLSYGYTF.

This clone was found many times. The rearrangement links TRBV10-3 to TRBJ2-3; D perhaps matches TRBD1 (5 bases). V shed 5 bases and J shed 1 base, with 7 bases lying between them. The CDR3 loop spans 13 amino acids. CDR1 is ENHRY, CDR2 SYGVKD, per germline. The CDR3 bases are TGTGCCATCAGTATACAGGGCACAGATACGCAGTATTTT. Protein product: CAISIQGTDTQYF.

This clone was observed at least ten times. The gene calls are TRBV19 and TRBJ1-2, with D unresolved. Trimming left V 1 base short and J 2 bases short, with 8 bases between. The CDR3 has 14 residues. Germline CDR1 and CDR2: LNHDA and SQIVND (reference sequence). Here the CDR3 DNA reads TGTGCCAGTAGTATAGGCCCGAGAAACTATGGCTACACCTTC. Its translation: CASSIGPRNYGYTF.